This T cell receptor beta chain originates from a study of cytomegalovirus exposure and HLA in healthy donors. This clone appeared once. Its antigen remains unknown. The CDR3 runs to 14 residues. Germline V gene data show CDR1 as MNHEY and CDR2 as SVGAGI. V shed 6 bases, J shed 6 bases, and the junction held 9 bases outside the gene matches. General study points: The study carried out a later analysis of TCR beta sequences. It associated some 15,000 of them with specific HLA alleles at a false discovery rate of 0.05. In a later analysis, donors in an Asian-associated ancestry cluster reportedly had fewer N-insertions in productive TCRs than the cohort mean. Upon later analysis, HLA-associated TCR beta chains proved more clonally expanded than other, equally common chains.

Both 60 Vbeta primers and 13 Jbeta primers went into the PCR. The protocol was immunoSEQ multiplex PCR, while the TCRdb copy is restricted to in-frame clones and leaves out a portion. The sample holds about 130,000 clones, around 82% seen once. The receptor was isolated from a middle-aged woman in good health and CMV-seropositive. The sample comprised PBMCs. This sequence joins TRBV6-5 and TRBJ2-7; the match to TRBD1 covers 9 bases. The CDR3 DNA sequence: TGTGCCAGCAGACCCCGGGACAGGGTGGTCGAGCAGTACTTC. Amino acid sequence: CASRPRDRVVEQYF.